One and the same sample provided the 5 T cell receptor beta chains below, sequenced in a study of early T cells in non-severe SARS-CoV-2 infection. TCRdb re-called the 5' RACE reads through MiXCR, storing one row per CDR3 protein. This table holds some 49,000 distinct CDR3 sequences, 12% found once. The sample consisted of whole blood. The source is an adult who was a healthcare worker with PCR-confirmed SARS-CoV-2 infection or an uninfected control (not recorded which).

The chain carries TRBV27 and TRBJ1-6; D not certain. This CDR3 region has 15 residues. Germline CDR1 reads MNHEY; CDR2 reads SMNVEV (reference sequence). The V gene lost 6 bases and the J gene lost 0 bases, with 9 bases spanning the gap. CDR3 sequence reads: CASSISSSYNSPLHF. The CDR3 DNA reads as TGTGCCAGCAGCATCTCGAGCTCCTATAATTCACCCCTCCACTTT.

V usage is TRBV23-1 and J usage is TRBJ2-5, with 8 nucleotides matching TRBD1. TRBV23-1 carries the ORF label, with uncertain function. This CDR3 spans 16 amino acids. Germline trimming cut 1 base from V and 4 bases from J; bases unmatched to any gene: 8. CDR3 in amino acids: CASSQWPIDRGETQYF. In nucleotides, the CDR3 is TGCGCCAGCAGTCAATGGCCCATTGACAGGGGAGAGACCCAGTACTTC.

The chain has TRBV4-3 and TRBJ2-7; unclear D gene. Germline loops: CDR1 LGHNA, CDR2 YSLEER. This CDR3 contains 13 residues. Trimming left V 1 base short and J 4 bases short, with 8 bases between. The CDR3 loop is CASSQALRYEQYF. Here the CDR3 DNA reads TGCGCCAGCAGCCAAGCTTTAAGGTACGAGCAGTACTTC.

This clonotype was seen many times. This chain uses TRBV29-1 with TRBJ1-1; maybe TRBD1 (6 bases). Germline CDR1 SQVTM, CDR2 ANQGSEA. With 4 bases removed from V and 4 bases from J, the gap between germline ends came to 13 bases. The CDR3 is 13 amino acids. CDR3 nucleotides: TGCAGCGTTGGTAGGGGGTCATTCACTGAAGCTTTCTTT. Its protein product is CSVGRGSFTEAFF.

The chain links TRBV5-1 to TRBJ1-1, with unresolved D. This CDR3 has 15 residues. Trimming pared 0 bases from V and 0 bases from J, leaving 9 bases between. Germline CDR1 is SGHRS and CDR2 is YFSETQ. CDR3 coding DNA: TGCGCCAGCAGCTTGGGGCAGCCGATGAACACTGAAGCTTTCTTT. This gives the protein CASSLGQPMNTEAFF.